Here is one T cell receptor (beta chain) with its context. Antigen unknown. This specimen comes from a study of shared clonotypes between healthy human individuals. Study-wide points: Larger estimated richness was generally recorded for naive subsets relative to memory subsets.

The CDR3 is 15 residues long. The V gene lost 5 bases and the J gene lost 4 bases, with 20 bases spanning the gap. Germline-derived CDR1 and CDR2 are GTSNPN and SVGIG (reference sequence). Produced via immunoSEQ multiplex PCR; TCRdb's table is partial and in-frame only. The top ten hold approximately 0.062% of the sample, which has hundreds of thousands of clones, around 96% seen once. This clonotype originated in a woman in her thirties in good health. The chain links TRBV30 to TRBJ1-2; the D gene is possibly TRBD1 (6 bases). The sequenced sample was naive CD4+ T cells sorted from blood. Subset: CD45RA+ positively selected. In DNA form, the CDR3 reads TGTGCCTGGGAAGGGGGACCGCATCACGCCTATGGCTACACCTTC. Encoded protein: CAWEGGPHHAYGYTF.